The entry below describes one T cell receptor (beta chain). The data were taken from a study of shared clonotypes between healthy human individuals. Overall study context: The plates for each donor numbered three CD4 naive, three CD4 memory, two CD8 naive and one CD8 memory.

Trimming pared 6 bases from V and 0 bases from J, leaving 12 bases between. CDR3 length equals 14 residues. From germline, CDR1 is MNHEY and CDR2 SVGAGI. All the donors were Caucasian adults who lived in Nashville, Tennessee. Per the authors' pipeline: ImmunoSEQ yielded junction-only sequences lacking quality scores, so filtering differed. Only in-frame clones appear in the TCRdb table, and some are missing; sequencing was by immunoSEQ multiplex PCR. V and J calls and clone size come straight from that table; D and trimming were deduced from the DNA. The sample includes 2 million to 2.5 million clones, 93% seen only once; the top ten take 0.3% to 0.4%.

The sequence was obtained from a man aged 18 to 30 in good health. Some clones in this sample may be carry-over from other donors' samples. Sequenced: naive CD4+ T cells from PBMCs. Subset indicated: CD45RA+ positively selected. This chain uses TRBV6-5 with TRBJ2-7, with D tentatively TRBD1 (5 bases). CDR3 loop: CASRVGLASYEQYF. The CDR3, as DNA: TGTGCCAGCAGGGTGGGGCTCGCCTCCTACGAGCAGTACTTC.